These 29 T cell receptor beta chains originate from one sample sequenced in a study of OX40 agonist ivuxolimab in advanced cancers. The table came from immunoSEQ multiplex PCR; TCRdb's copy has only in-frame clones and leaves some out. Of 85,000 to 95,000 clones listed, around nine tenths are singletons. The sequencing here drew on CD4+ or CD8+ T cells sorted from blood, taken in a trial of the OX40 agonist ivuxolimab. Every receptor here comes from an adult with an advanced solid tumor such as melanoma, head and neck, liver or kidney cancer.

The V and J genes are TRBV29-1 and TRBJ1-5, with TRBD1 matching over 11 bases. Germline V lookup: CDR1 SQVTM, CDR2 ANQGSEA. CDR3 length: 13 residues. V lost 4 bases and J lost 7; bases outside the gene matches: 3. In DNA, the CDR3 is TGCAGCGTTGGGGGGACAGGGGGGCAGCCCCAGCATTTT. It encodes CSVGGTGGQPQHF.

The chain is built from TRBV9 and TRBJ1-2; possible D gene TRBD1, 6 bases. Germline lookup yields CDR1 SGDLS and CDR2 YYNGEE. The CDR3 consists of 15 residues. V lost 3 bases and J lost 3, with 15 bases in between. The CDR3, as DNA: TGTGCCAGCAGCGGGACAGCCTTAAGGGACTATGGCTACACCTTC. Amino acid sequence: CASSGTALRDYGYTF. Supplemented by reference TRBV9 and TRBJ1-2, the full variable domain reads DSGVTQTPKHLITATGQRVTLRCSPRSGDLSVYWYQQSLDQGLQFLIQYYNGEERAKGNILERFSAQQFPDLHSELNLSSLELGDSALYFCASSGTALRDYGYTFGSGTRLTVV.

This rearrangement joins TRBV11-2 to TRBJ2-7; D unresolved. CDR3 length: 15 amino acids. CDR1 is SGHAT and CDR2 is FQNNGV in the germline V gene. V was pared by 1 base and J by 4 bases, with 14 bases between. CDR3 coding DNA: TGTGCCAGCAGCTTAGCGGCCAATGGGGTTTACGAGCAGTACTTC. Translation gives CASSLAANGVYEQYF.

The chain uses TRBV18 and TRBJ2-7; 7 nucleotides align to TRBD1. The CDR3 consists of 13 residues. V lost 3 bases, J lost 7 bases, and 6 bases stayed unmatched. CDR1 is KGHSH, CDR2 LQKENI, per germline. The CDR3 protein is CASSPTYRGEQYF. For the CDR3, the DNA is TGTGCCAGCTCACCCACGTACAGGGGAGAGCAGTACTTC.

The chain has TRBV7-2 and TRBJ1-1; D is ambiguous. The CDR3 runs to 15 residues. The V gene's germline CDR1 is SGHTA and CDR2 FQGNSA. The V and J ends lost 4 bases and 0 bases respectively, with 12 bases between them. CDR3 residues: CASSSAGSMNTEAFF. Here the CDR3 DNA reads TGTGCCAGCAGCTCTGCAGGCAGCATGAACACTGAAGCTTTCTTT.

The chain combines TRBV28 with TRBJ1-2; 7 bases are shared with TRBD1. CDR1 and CDR2 (germline): MDHEN, SYDVKM. The ends lost 8 bases at V and 4 bases at J; junction bases unmatched: 13. The CDR3 extends over 15 amino acids. The CDR3 spells CASRMAAGGAYGYTF. As DNA, the CDR3 is TGTGCCAGCCGAATGGCGGCAGGGGGTGCCTATGGCTACACCTTC.

The J gene is TRBJ2-6, the V gene TRBV9; D remains ambiguous. Trimming removed 0 bases from V and 2 bases from J, with 18 bases in between. CDR3 length equals 19 residues. Germline lookup yields CDR1 SGDLS and CDR2 YYNGEE. CDR3 sequence reads: CASSVGGALRRPGANVLTF. DNA for the CDR3: TGTGCCAGCAGCGTAGGAGGCGCCCTGCGAAGGCCTGGGGCCAACGTCCTGACTTTC. The full variable domain, its missing parts supplied by reference TRBV9 and TRBJ2-6, is DSGVTQTPKHLITATGQRVTLRCSPRSGDLSVYWYQQSLDQGLQFLIQYYNGEERAKGNILERFSAQQFPDLHSELNLSSLELGDSALYFCASSVGGALRRPGANVLTFGAGSRLTVL.

This clone has just one count. Here the CDR3 DNA reads TGTGCCAGCAGCTACTCGACTAGCGCAGTCTACGAGCAGTACTTC. Protein product: CASSYSTSAVYEQYF. The rearrangement uses TRBV7-9 and TRBJ2-7; 8 nucleotides agree with TRBD2. Germline loops: CDR1 SEHNR, CDR2 FQNEAQ (reference sequence). This CDR3 has 15 residues. The V and J ends lost 4 bases and 3 bases, in that order; junction bases with no gene match: 8.

In its sample, this clone was seen a few times. J is TRBJ2-2 and V is TRBV5-1; D may be TRBD1 (5 bases). V was clipped by 0 bases and J by 0 bases, with 9 bases between them. CDR3 length: 16 residues. Germline-derived CDR1 and CDR2 are SGHRS and YFSETQ. CDR3 loop: CASSLVAGTNTGELFF. The CDR3 nucleotides are TGCGCCAGCAGCTTGGTCGCAGGGACGAACACCGGGGAGCTGTTTTTT.

This clone was counted a single time. The chain carries TRBV30 and TRBJ2-1; the match to TRBD2 covers 13 bases. The trim removed 8 bases at V and 0 bases at J, leaving 7 bases unmatched. The CDR3 extends over 16 amino acids. CDR1 is GTSNPN and CDR2 is SVGIG in the germline V gene (reference sequence). The CDR3, as DNA: TGTGCCCGAGGACTAGCGGGAGCGAGCTCCTACAATGAGCAGTTCTTC. Translated: CARGLAGASSYNEQFF.

The chain joins TRBV28 to TRBJ2-7; D is undetermined. The CDR3 extends over 12 amino acids. Per germline, CDR1 MDHEN and CDR2 SYDVKM. Trimming stripped 4 bases from V and 7 bases from J, with 11 bases between. CDR3 DNA: TGTGCCAGCAGTTCCCAGCCTGTGGAGCAGTACTTC. This codes for CASSSQPVEQYF.

The chain uses TRBV4-2 and TRBJ2-1; D possibly corresponds to TRBD2 (6 bases). Trimming pared 1 base from V and 10 bases from J, leaving 11 bases between. CDR3 length equals 13 residues. The V gene's germline CDR1 is LGHNA and CDR2 YNFKEQ. The CDR3 here is CASSQVDSGEQFF. CDR3 nucleotides: TGTGCCAGCAGCCAAGTTGATAGCGGAGAGCAGTTCTTC.

This rearrangement joins TRBV5-4 to TRBJ1-2; D is ambiguous. V dropped 2 bases and J dropped 8 bases, with 7 bases sitting between them. The CDR3 has 11 amino acids. Germline CDR1 SGHNT, CDR2 YYREEE (reference sequence). CDR3 residues: CASSLSDGYTF. CDR3 in DNA: TGTGCCAGCAGCTTATCGGACGGCTACACCTTC. The complete variable domain, with remaining parts taken from reference TRBV5-4 and TRBJ1-2, reads ETGVTQSPTHLIKTRGQQVTLRCSSQSGHNTVSWYQQALGQGPQFIFQYYREEENGRGNFPPRFSGLQFPNYSSELNVNALELDDSALYLCASSLSDGYTFGSGTRLTVV.

This chain connects TRBV14 to TRBJ1-4; D possibly corresponds to TRBD1 (6 bases). The CDR3 has 13 residues. Trimming shortened V by 1 base and J by 10 bases, and 10 bases separated the two germline ends. Germline V CDR1 and CDR2: SGHDN, FVKESK. CDR3 coding DNA: TGTGCCAGCAGCCAAGTCGCAGGGGTAAAACTGTTTTTT. This encodes CASSQVAGVKLFF.

The genes are TRBV9 and TRBJ1-2; D not certain. The CDR3 covers 14 residues. Trimming stripped 0 bases from V and 4 bases from J, with 10 bases between. Germline V gene lookup returns CDR1 SGDLS and CDR2 YYNGEE. CDR3 nucleotide sequence: TGTGCCAGCAGCGTAGCTCCCAGCAGCTATGGCTACACCTTC. It translates to CASSVAPSSYGYTF.

The chain uses TRBV13 and TRBJ2-4; no clear D. V gave up 0 bases and J gave up 0 bases, with 6 bases separating them. The CDR3 sequence is 15 residues long. Germline V lookup: CDR1 PRHDT, CDR2 FYEKMQ (reference sequence). This chain's CDR3 is CASSLGGLAKNIQYF. Here the CDR3 DNA reads TGTGCCAGCAGCTTAGGGGGGTTAGCCAAAAACATTCAGTACTTC.

CDR3 DNA sequence: TGTGCTAGTGGTTTAGGACAGGGGACAGATACGCAGTATTTT. Its protein is CASGLGQGTDTQYF. The chain couples TRBV12-5 to TRBJ2-3, with TRBD1 identical over 9 bases. V lost 3 bases and J lost 3; bases outside the gene matches: 1. There are 14 residues in the CDR3. Germline CDR1 LGHNT, CDR2 FRNRAP.

Only a few counts were recorded for this clone. The V gene is TRBV28, the J gene TRBJ2-3, with D unclear. CDR3 size: 13 residues. Trimming stripped 2 bases from V and 1 base from J, with 4 bases between. Germline CDR1 reads MDHEN; CDR2 reads SYDVKM. CDR3 DNA: TGTGCCAGCAGTTTACCGCGCACAGATACGCAGTATTTT. Translated, it gives CASSLPRTDTQYF.

The V gene is TRBV10-2, the J gene TRBJ2-3, with D perhaps TRBD2 (6 bases). With 6 bases removed from V and 6 bases from J, the gap between germline ends came to 19 bases. Germline values: CDR1 WSHSY, CDR2 SAAADI. There are 15 residues in the CDR3. As DNA, the CDR3 is TGCGCCAGCAGGGAGGGACGACCCGGCGCGGATACGCAGTATTTT. Translated: CASREGRPGADTQYF.

The gene calls are TRBV27 and TRBJ2-3; TRBD2 matches at 7 bases. Germline V gene lookup returns CDR1 MNHEY and CDR2 SMNVEV (reference sequence). V shed 6 bases and J 4 bases; nucleotides not matched to a gene: 7. CDR3 length equals 14 residues. Here the CDR3 reads CASSRLANPDTQYF. For the CDR3, the DNA is TGTGCCAGCAGCCGACTAGCTAACCCAGATACGCAGTATTTT.

V and J are TRBV6-5 and TRBJ1-1; no clear D. This CDR3 is 13 amino acids long. Germline V gives CDR1 MNHEY, CDR2 SVGAGI. The V gene lost 7 bases and the J gene lost 4 bases, with 13 bases spanning the gap. CDR3 in amino acids: CASTLTVGTEAFF. The CDR3 nucleotides are TGTGCCAGCACTCTAACCGTAGGCACTGAAGCTTTCTTT.

This rearrangement joins TRBV4-3 to TRBJ2-5, with TRBD1 matching 7 bases. Germline V gene data show CDR1 as LGHNA and CDR2 as YSLEER. Losses at the gene ends were 1 base for V and 4 bases for J; bases not matched to a gene: 6. There are 15 residues in the CDR3. Written as DNA, the CDR3 is TGCGCCAGCAGCCAAGGTTCAGGGGGTGGAGAGACCCAGTACTTC. This gives the protein CASSQGSGGGETQYF.

There are a few counts of this clone. The chain has TRBV5-1 and TRBJ2-5, with D perhaps assigned TRBD1 or TRBD2 (5 bases each). CDR3 length: 15 residues. Germline V gives CDR1 SGHRS, CDR2 YFSETQ. V gave up 3 bases and J gave up 2 bases, with 14 bases separating them. The CDR3 bases are TGCGCCAGCAGCTCTGGGACGGTACTTCAAGAGACCCAGTACTTC. This gives the protein CASSSGTVLQETQYF.

V gene TRBV7-2 combines with J gene TRBJ1-1, with 8 bases matching TRBD1. The CDR3 spans 12 residues. Per the germline V gene, CDR1 is SGHTA and CDR2 is FQGNSA. With V trimmed by 6 bases and J by 7 bases, 4 bases remained unmatched. The CDR3 nucleotides read TGTGCCAGCAGTCTGACAGGGGTTGAAGCTTTCTTT. Protein sequence: CASSLTGVEAFF.

The J gene is TRBJ2-6, the V gene TRBV27; 8 bases map to TRBD1. Per germline, CDR1 MNHEY and CDR2 SMNVEV (reference sequence). Unmatched junction bases numbered 8, after V lost 4 bases and J lost 0 bases. The CDR3 length is 18 residues. The CDR3 protein is CASSSRQGFISGANVLTF. For the CDR3, the DNA is TGTGCCAGCAGTTCAAGACAGGGGTTCATCTCTGGGGCCAACGTCCTGACTTTC. Drawing the rest from reference TRBV27 and TRBJ2-6, the complete variable domain is EAQVTQNPRYLITVTGKKLTVTCSQNMNHEYMSWYRQDPGLGLRQIYYSMNVEVTDKGDVPEGYKVSRKEKRNFPLILESPSPNQTSLYFCASSSRQGFISGANVLTFGAGSRLTVL.

The chain recombines TRBV30 with TRBJ2-3; D may be TRBD1 (6 bases). Germline assignment: CDR1 GTSNPN and CDR2 SVGIG (reference sequence). Trimming pared 0 bases from V and 5 bases from J, leaving 6 bases between. CDR3 size: 12 residues. Here the CDR3 reads CAWSVQGDTQYF. CDR3 nucleotide sequence: TGTGCCTGGAGTGTACAGGGAGATACGCAGTATTTT.

The V call is TRBV4-1, the J call TRBJ2-7, with TRBD1 as a possible D gene (5 bases). The V gene lost 1 base and the J gene lost 3 bases, with 10 bases spanning the gap. Germline V CDR1 and CDR2: MGHRA, YSYEKL. CDR3 length: 14 amino acids. The CDR3 protein is CASSQAEQDYEQYF. Here the CDR3 DNA reads TGCGCCAGCAGCCAAGCGGAACAGGACTACGAGCAGTACTTC.

V is TRBV19 and J is TRBJ1-1; D is possibly TRBD1 (5 bases). Germline CDR1 and CDR2: LNHDA and SQIVND (reference sequence). V was cut by 7 bases and J by 5 bases, with 17 bases left in between. This CDR3 is 14 amino acids long. CDR3 bases: TGTGCCAGTACCCACCCCCAGGGCGGAACTGAAGCTTTCTTT. Translating gives CASTHPQGGTEAFF.

The rearrangement joins TRBV15 to TRBJ2-3; 9 positions match TRBD2. Trimming at V came to 3 bases and at J to 5 bases, leaving 6 bases not matched to a gene. The CDR3 loop spans 15 amino acids. Germline assignment: CDR1 LNHNV and CDR2 YYDKDF (reference sequence). CDR3 sequence: CATSSQREVVDTQYF. The CDR3 bases are TGTGCCACCAGCAGTCAGCGGGAGGTCGTAGATACGCAGTATTTT.